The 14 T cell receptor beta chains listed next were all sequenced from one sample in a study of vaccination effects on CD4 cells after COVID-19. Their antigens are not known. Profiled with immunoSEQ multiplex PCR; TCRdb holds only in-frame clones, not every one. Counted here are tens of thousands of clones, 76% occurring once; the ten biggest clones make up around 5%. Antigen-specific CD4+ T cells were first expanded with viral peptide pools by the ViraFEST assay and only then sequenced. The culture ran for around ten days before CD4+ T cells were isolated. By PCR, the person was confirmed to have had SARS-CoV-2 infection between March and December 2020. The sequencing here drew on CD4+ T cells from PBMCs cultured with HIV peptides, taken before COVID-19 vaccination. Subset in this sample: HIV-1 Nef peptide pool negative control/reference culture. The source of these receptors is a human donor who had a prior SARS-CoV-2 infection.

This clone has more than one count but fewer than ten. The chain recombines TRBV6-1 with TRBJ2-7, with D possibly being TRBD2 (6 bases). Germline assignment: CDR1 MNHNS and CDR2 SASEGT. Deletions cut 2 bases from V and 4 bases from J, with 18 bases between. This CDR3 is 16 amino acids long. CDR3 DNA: TGTGCCAGCAGTGAACAAGAACCGGGACTTGGGTACGAGCAGTACTTC. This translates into CASSEQEPGLGYEQYF.

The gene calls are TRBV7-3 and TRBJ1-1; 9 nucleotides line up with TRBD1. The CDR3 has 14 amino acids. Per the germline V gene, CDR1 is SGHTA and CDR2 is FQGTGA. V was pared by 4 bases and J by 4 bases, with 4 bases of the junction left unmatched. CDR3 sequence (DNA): TGTGCCAGCAGCTCACAGGGGGCGGCCACTGAAGCTTTCTTT. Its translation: CASSSQGAATEAFF.

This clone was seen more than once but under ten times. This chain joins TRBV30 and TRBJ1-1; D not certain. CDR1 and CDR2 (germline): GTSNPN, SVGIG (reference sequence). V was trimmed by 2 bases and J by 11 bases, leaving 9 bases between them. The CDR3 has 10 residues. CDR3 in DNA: TGTGCCTGGAGTCCCCCACGGGCTTTCTTT. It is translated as CAWSPPRAFF.

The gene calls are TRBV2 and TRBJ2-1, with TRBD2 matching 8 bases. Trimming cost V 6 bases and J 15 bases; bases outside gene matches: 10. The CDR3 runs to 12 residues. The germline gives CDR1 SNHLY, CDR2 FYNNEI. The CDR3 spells CASRADSGVGFF. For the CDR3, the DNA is TGTGCCAGCAGAGCAGATAGCGGGGTAGGGTTCTTC. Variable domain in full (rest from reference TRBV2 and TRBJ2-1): EPEVTQTPSHQVTQMGQEVILRCVPISNHLYFYWYRQILGQKVEFLVSFYNNEISEKSEIFDDQFSVERPDGSNFTLKIRSTKLEDSAMYFCASRADSGVGFFGPGTRLTVL.

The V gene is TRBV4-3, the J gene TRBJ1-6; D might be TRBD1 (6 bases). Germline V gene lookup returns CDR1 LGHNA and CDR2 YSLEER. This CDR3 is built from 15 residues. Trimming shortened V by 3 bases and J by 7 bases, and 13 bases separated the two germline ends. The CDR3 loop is CASSQRGGRNSPLHF. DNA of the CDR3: TGCGCCAGCAGCCAGCGAGGGGGGAGGAATTCACCCCTCCACTTT.

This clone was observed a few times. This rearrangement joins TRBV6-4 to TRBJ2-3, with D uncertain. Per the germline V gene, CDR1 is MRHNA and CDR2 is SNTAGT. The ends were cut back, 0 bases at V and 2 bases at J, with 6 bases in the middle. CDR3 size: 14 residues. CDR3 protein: CASSDSDATDTQYF. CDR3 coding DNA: TGTGCCAGCAGTGACTCTGATGCCACAGATACGCAGTATTTT.

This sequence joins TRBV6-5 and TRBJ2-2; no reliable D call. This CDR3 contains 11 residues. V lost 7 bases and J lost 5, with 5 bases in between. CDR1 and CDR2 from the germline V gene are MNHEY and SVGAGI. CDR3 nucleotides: TGTGCCAGCACAAGAACCGGGGAGCTGTTTTTT. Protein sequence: CASTRTGELFF.

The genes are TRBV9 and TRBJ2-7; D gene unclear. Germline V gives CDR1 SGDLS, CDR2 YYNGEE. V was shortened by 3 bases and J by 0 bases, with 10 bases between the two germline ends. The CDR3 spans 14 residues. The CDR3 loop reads CASSAATNSYEQYF. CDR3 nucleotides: TGTGCCAGCAGCGCCGCGACGAACTCCTACGAGCAGTACTTC.

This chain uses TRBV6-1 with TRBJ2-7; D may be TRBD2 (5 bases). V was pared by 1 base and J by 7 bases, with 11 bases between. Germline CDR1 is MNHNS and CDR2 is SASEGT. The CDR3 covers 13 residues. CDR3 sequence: CASSEDVLGEQYF. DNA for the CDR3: TGTGCCAGCAGTGAAGACGTACTAGGTGAGCAGTACTTC.

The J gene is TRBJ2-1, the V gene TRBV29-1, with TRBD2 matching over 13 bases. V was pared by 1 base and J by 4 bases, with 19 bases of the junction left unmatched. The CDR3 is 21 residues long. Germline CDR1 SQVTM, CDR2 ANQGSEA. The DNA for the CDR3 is TGCAGCGTTGAAGGGGGGATAAGACTAGCGGGAGGCCACCTGCGTTACAATGAGCAGTTCTTC. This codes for CSVEGGIRLAGGHLRYNEQFF.

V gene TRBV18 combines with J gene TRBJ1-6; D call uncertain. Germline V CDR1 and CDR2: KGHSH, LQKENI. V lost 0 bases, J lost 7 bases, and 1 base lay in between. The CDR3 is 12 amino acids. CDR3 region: CASSPPNSPLHF. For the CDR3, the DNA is TGTGCCAGCTCACCACCGAATTCACCCCTCCACTTT.

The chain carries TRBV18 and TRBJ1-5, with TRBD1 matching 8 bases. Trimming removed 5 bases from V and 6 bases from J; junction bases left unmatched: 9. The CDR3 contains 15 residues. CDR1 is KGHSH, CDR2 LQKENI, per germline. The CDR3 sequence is CASSSGQGGSQPQHF. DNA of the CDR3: TGTGCCAGCTCATCCGGACAGGGAGGGAGTCAGCCCCAGCATTTT. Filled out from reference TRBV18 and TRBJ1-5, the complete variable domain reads NAGVMQNPRHLVRRRGQEARLRCSPMKGHSHVYWYRQLPEEGLKFMVYLQKENIIDESGMPKERFSAEFPKEGPSILRIQQVVRGDSAAYFCASSSGQGGSQPQHFGDGTRLSIL.

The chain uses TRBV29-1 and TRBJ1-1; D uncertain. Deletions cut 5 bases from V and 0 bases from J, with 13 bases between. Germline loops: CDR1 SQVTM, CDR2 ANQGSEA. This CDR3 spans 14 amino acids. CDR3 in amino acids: CSVSRTLMNTEAFF. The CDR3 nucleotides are TGCAGCGTTTCTCGGACTCTTATGAACACTGAAGCTTTCTTT.

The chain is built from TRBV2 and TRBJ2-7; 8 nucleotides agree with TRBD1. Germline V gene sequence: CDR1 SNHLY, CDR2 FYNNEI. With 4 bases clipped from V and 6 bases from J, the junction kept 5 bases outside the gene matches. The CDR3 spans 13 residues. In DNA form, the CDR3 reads TGTGCCAGCAGTGTTTGGACAGGGAGCGAGCAGTACTTC. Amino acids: CASSVWTGSEQYF.